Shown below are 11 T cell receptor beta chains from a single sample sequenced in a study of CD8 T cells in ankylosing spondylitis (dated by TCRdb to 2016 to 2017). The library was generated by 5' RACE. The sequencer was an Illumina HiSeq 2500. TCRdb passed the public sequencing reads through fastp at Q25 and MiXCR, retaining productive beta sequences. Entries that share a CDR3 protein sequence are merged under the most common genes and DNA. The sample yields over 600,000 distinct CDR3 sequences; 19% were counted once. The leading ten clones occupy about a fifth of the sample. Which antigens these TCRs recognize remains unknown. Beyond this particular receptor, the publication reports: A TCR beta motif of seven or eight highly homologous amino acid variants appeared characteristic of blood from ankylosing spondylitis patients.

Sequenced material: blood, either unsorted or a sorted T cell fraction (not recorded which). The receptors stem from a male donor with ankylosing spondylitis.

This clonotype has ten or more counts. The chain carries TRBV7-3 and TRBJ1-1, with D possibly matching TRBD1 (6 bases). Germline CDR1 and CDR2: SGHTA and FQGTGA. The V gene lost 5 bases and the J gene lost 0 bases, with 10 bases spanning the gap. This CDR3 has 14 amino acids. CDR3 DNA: TGTGCCAGCAGCCCCACAGGGATGAACACTGAAGCTTTCTTT. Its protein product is CASSPTGMNTEAFF.

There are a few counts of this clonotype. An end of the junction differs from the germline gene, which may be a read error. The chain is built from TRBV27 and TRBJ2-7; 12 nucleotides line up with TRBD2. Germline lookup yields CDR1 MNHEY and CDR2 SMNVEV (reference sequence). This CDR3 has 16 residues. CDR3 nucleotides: TGTGCCAGCAGTCTATCCGGGACTAGCGGGTTCTACGAGCAGTACTTC. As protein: CASSLSGTSGFYEQYF.

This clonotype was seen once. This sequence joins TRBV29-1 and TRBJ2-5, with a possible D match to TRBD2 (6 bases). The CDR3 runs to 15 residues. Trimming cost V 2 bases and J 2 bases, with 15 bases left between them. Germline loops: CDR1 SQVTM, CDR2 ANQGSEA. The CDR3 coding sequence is TGCAGCGTTGAAAAAGTTGTAGCGGTGCAAGAGACCCAGTACTTC. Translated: CSVEKVVAVQETQYF.

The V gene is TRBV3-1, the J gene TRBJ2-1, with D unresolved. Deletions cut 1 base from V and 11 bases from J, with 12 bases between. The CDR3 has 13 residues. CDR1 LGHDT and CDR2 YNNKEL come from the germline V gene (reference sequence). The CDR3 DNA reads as TGTGCCAGCAGCCAAGGGACCCCTCAACAGCAGTTCTTC. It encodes CASSQGTPQQQFF.

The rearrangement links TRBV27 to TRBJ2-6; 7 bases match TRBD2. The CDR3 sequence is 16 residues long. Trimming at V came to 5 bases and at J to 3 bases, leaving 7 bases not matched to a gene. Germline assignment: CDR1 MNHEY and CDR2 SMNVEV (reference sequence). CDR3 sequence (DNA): TGTGCCAGCAGTCCGGATCCGGGAGGTGGGGCCAACGTCCTGACTTTC. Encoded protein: CASSPDPGGGANVLTF.

CDR3 DNA sequence: TGTGCTAGTGGTTCACCCACGACAACCTACGAGCAGTACTTC. Protein: CASGSPTTTYEQYF. J is TRBJ2-7 and V is TRBV12-5; no clear D gene. Germline V lookup: CDR1 LGHNT, CDR2 FRNRAP. V lost 4 bases and J lost 2, with 12 bases in between. The length of the CDR3 is 14 residues.

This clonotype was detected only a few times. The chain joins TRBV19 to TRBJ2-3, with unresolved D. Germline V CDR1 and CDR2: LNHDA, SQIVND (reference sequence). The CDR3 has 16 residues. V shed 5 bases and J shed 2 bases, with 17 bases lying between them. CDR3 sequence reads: CASSETISMITDTQYF. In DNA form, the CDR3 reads TGTGCCAGTAGTGAGACGATTTCAATGATCACAGATACGCAGTATTTT.

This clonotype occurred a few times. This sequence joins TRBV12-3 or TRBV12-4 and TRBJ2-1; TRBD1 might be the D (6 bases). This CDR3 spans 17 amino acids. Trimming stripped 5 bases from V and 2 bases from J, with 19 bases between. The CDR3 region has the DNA TGTGCCAGCAGTCGCTGGACAGTGGTACCAACCTACAATGAGCAGTTCTTC. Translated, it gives CASSRWTVVPTYNEQFF.

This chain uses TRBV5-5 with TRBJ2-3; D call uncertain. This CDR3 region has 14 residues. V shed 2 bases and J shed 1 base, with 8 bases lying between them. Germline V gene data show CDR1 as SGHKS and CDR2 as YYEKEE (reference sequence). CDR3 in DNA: TGTGCCAGCAGCTTTGAGTTTGGCACAGATACGCAGTATTTT. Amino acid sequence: CASSFEFGTDTQYF.

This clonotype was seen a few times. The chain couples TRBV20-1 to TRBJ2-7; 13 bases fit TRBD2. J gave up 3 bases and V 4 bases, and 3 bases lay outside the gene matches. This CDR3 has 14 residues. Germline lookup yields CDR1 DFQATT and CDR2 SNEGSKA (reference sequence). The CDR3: CSATWTSGSYEQYF. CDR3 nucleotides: TGCAGTGCTACCTGGACTAGCGGGAGCTACGAGCAGTACTTC.

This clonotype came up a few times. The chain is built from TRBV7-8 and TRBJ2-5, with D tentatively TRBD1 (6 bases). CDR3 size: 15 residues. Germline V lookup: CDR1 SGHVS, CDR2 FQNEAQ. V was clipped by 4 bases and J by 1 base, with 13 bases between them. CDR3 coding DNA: TGTGCCAGCAGCTCTACAGGGATTATCCAAGAGACCCAGTACTTC. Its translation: CASSSTGIIQETQYF.